These T cell receptor beta chains were read from a single sample in a study of OX40 agonist ivuxolimab in advanced cancers. This table comes from immunoSEQ multiplex PCR, and its TCRdb copy is limited to in-frame clones, with some not included. The data hold approximately 46,000 clones, with approximately 86% observed a single time. The sequenced sample was CD4+ or CD8+ T cells sorted from blood, obtained in a trial of the OX40 agonist ivuxolimab. The receptor source for this set is an adult with an advanced solid tumor such as melanoma, head and neck, liver or kidney cancer. Each CDR3 is given with its conserved first and last residue. The order of the fields is V gene, clone size, J gene, D gene, CDR3 protein, CDR3 DNA. The D gene is left open where the match is weak. Clone size is shown for a subset of rows, as once, few, many or a class of expanded clone.

V: TRBV15; size: -; J: TRBJ2-3; D: TRBD1; CDR3: CATSPDGSGGDTQYF; DNA: TGTGCCACCAGCCCAGACGGGTCAGGGGGAGATACGCAGTATTTT
V: TRBV19; size: -; J: TRBJ2-7; D: -; CDR3: CASSIGHFYEQYF; DNA: TGTGCCAGTAGTATTGGGCATTTCTACGAGCAGTACTTC
V: TRBV7-6; size: -; J: TRBJ2-7; D: -; CDR3: CASSLAPYEQYF; DNA: TGTGCCAGCAGCTTAGCTCCCTACGAGCAGTACTTC
V: TRBV7-6; size: -; J: TRBJ2-1; D: TRBD2; CDR3: CASSLAAGGPYEQFF; DNA: TGTGCCAGCAGCTTAGCAGCGGGAGGGCCGTATGAGCAGTTCTTC
V: TRBV4-3; size: -; J: TRBJ2-1; D: -; CDR3: CASSQGLDRYYNEQFF; DNA: TGCGCCAGCAGCCAAGGGCTTGACCGCTACTACAATGAGCAGTTCTTC
V: TRBV28; size: -; J: TRBJ2-3; D: -; CDR3: CASSLERVYTDTQYF; DNA: TGTGCCAGCAGTTTGGAGCGGGTCTACACAGATACGCAGTATTTT
V: TRBV6-5; size: -; J: TRBJ1-2; D: -; CDR3: CASSYSGYEGYTF; DNA: TGTGCCAGCAGTTACTCAGGGTATGAAGGCTACACCTTC
V: TRBV27; size: -; J: TRBJ2-3; D: TRBD2; CDR3: CASSLLPIAGGYADTQYF; DNA: TGTGCCAGCAGTTTATTGCCGATAGCGGGAGGGTATGCGGATACGCAGTATTTT
V: TRBV4-1; size: -; J: TRBJ1-3; D: -; CDR3: CASSQEGPSRRNTIYF; DNA: TGCGCCAGCAGCCAAGAAGGACCTTCTAGGAGAAACACCATATATTTT
V: TRBV2; size: -; J: TRBJ2-2; D: -; CDR3: CASIRDSVSGELFF; DNA: TGTGCCAGCATTAGGGATTCTGTATCCGGGGAGCTGTTTTTT
V: TRBV11-3; size: -; J: TRBJ1-1; D: -; CDR3: CASSRQAHTEAFF; DNA: TGTGCCAGCAGCCGACAGGCACACACTGAAGCTTTCTTT
V: TRBV27; size: -; J: TRBJ2-7; D: -; CDR3: CASSFAGTVYEQYF; DNA: TGTGCCAGCAGTTTCGCAGGGACGGTTTACGAGCAGTACTTC
V: TRBV6-5; size: few; J: TRBJ1-2; D: -; CDR3: CASSVDSNYGYTF; DNA: TGTGCCAGCAGTGTGGACAGCAACTATGGCTACACCTTC
V: TRBV29-1; size: -; J: TRBJ2-1; D: -; CDR3: CSVEGNEQFF; DNA: TGCAGCGTTGAAGGTAATGAGCAGTTCTTC
V: TRBV7-8; size: -; J: TRBJ2-7; D: -; CDR3: CASSLVRYEQYF; DNA: TGTGCCAGCAGCTTAGTAAGATACGAGCAGTACTTC
V: TRBV4-1; size: -; J: TRBJ2-7; D: -; CDR3: CASSGTLAYEQYF; DNA: TGCGCCAGCAGCGGCACCTTGGCCTACGAGCAGTACTTC
V: TRBV7-4; size: -; J: TRBJ1-6; D: TRBD1; CDR3: CASSLVQGALYNSPLHF; DNA: TGTGCCAGCAGCTTAGTACAGGGGGCCCTCTATAATTCACCCCTCCACTTT
V: TRBV15; size: -; J: TRBJ1-1; D: -; CDR3: CATSREGRNTEAFF; DNA: TGTGCCACCAGCAGAGAGGGCAGGAACACTGAAGCTTTCTTT
V: TRBV12-5; size: few; J: TRBJ1-4; D: -; CDR3: CASGFQSTNEKLFF; DNA: TGTGCTAGTGGATTCCAGTCAACTAATGAAAAACTGTTTTTT
V: TRBV7-2; size: -; J: TRBJ2-2; D: TRBD2; CDR3: CASSLLVREVGGELFF; DNA: TGTGCCAGCAGCTTACTGGTGCGGGAGGTTGGCGGGGAGCTGTTTTTT
V: TRBV11-2; size: -; J: TRBJ2-7; D: -; CDR3: CASSLENPYEQYF; DNA: TGTGCCAGCAGCTTGGAGAACCCCTACGAGCAGTACTTC
V: TRBV28; size: -; J: TRBJ2-7; D: TRBD2; CDR3: CATNERESALGSYEQYF; DNA: TGTGCCACCAATGAGCGGGAGTCGGCTCTGGGGTCCTACGAGCAGTACTTC
V: TRBV9; size: few; J: TRBJ2-2; D: -; CDR3: CASSPTERLTGELFF; DNA: TGTGCCAGCAGCCCAACCGAGCGTCTCACCGGGGAGCTGTTTTTT
V: TRBV19; size: -; J: TRBJ2-5; D: TRBD1; CDR3: CASRQTGGAYETQYF; DNA: TGTGCCAGTAGACAGACAGGGGGCGCGTATGAGACCCAGTACTTC
V: TRBV13; size: -; J: TRBJ2-3; D: -; CDR3: CASSLAGEGSTDTQYF; DNA: TGTGCCAGCAGCTTAGCGGGGGAAGGTAGCACAGATACGCAGTATTTT
V: TRBV6-6; size: -; J: TRBJ1-6; D: -; CDR3: CASSYKGGDSPLHF; DNA: TGTGCCAGCAGTTACAAGGGTGGTGATTCACCCCTCCACTTT
V: TRBV6-5; size: -; J: TRBJ2-2; D: -; CDR3: CASRDSIYTGELFF; DNA: TGTGCCAGCAGGGACAGCATTTACACCGGGGAGCTGTTTTTT
V: TRBV7-8; size: few; J: TRBJ2-7; D: TRBD2; CDR3: CASSTRTRAYEQYF; DNA: TGTGCCAGCAGCACCCGGACTAGAGCCTACGAGCAGTACTTC
V: TRBV4-1; size: -; J: TRBJ1-2; D: -; CDR3: CASSPLGLGYGYTF; DNA: TGCGCCAGCAGCCCGCTTGGGCTCGGCTATGGCTACACCTTC
V: TRBV28; size: -; J: TRBJ2-7; D: -; CDR3: CASSLWGAEQYF; DNA: TGTGCCAGCAGTTTATGGGGGGCCGAGCAGTACTTC
V: TRBV7-2; size: -; J: TRBJ2-7; D: -; CDR3: CASSSPGQGRYEQYF; DNA: TGTGCCAGCAGCTCGCCGGGCCAGGGGAGATACGAGCAGTACTTC
V: TRBV15; size: -; J: TRBJ2-1; D: TRBD2; CDR3: CATSSRASGGASYNEQFF; DNA: TGTGCCACCAGCAGTCGCGCTAGCGGGGGAGCCTCCTACAATGAGCAGTTCTTC
V: TRBV7-8; size: once; J: TRBJ2-5; D: TRBD1; CDR3: CASSGDRGQTQYF; DNA: TGTGCCAGCAGCGGCGACAGGGGGCAGACCCAGTACTTC
V: TRBV13; size: once; J: TRBJ1-3; D: -; CDR3: CASRQRLGRSNTIYF; DNA: TGTGCCAGCAGACAAAGGCTCGGCAGGTCCAACACCATATATTTT
V: TRBV4-3; size: -; J: TRBJ2-6; D: -; CDR3: CASSQGVRGTGANVLTF; DNA: TGCGCCAGCAGCCAAGGGGTCCGAGGAACTGGGGCCAACGTCCTGACTTTC
V: TRBV11-1; size: -; J: TRBJ2-1; D: -; CDR3: CASSFSNTRAYNEQFF; DNA: TGTGCCAGCAGCTTTAGTAACACTAGGGCCTACAATGAGCAGTTCTTC
V: TRBV6-6; size: -; J: TRBJ1-4; D: TRBD1; CDR3: CASSYLGQTNEKLFF; DNA: TGTGCCAGCAGTTACCTGGGACAGACTAATGAAAAACTGTTTTTT
V: TRBV27; size: -; J: TRBJ2-7; D: TRBD1; CDR3: CASSLYPGQGGYEQYF; DNA: TGTGCCAGCAGTTTATACCCGGGACAGGGTGGCTACGAGCAGTACTTC
V: TRBV7-6; size: -; J: TRBJ2-7; D: -; CDR3: CASSSGSGYYYEQYF; DNA: TGTGCCAGCAGCTCCGGAAGCGGTTATTACTACGAGCAGTACTTC
V: TRBV10-3; size: -; J: TRBJ2-3; D: -; CDR3: CAISDRSGSTDTQYF; DNA: TGTGCCATCAGCGACAGGTCCGGGAGCACAGATACGCAGTATTTT
V: TRBV29-1; size: -; J: TRBJ2-1; D: TRBD2; CDR3: CSVVQAGGYNEQFF; DNA: TGCAGCGTTGTACAAGCGGGAGGGTACAATGAGCAGTTCTTC
V: TRBV27; size: -; J: TRBJ1-1; D: TRBD1; CDR3: CASSLLTGGENTEAFF; DNA: TGTGCCAGCAGTTTGCTCACAGGGGGGGAAAACACTGAAGCTTTCTTT
V: TRBV6-5; size: -; J: TRBJ2-7; D: -; CDR3: CASSYLGGTSNEQYF; DNA: TGTGCCAGCAGTTATCTTGGGGGAACGAGCAACGAGCAGTACTTC
V: TRBV5-4; size: -; J: TRBJ2-6; D: -; CDR3: CASSLLVGRENSGANVLTF; DNA: TGTGCCAGCAGCCTCTTAGTCGGCAGGGAAAACTCTGGGGCCAACGTCCTGACTTTC
V: TRBV6-1; size: -; J: TRBJ2-4; D: -; CDR3: CASSEDLIAVAKNIQYF; DNA: TGTGCCAGCAGTGAAGATTTAATAGCCGTAGCCAAAAACATTCAGTACTTC